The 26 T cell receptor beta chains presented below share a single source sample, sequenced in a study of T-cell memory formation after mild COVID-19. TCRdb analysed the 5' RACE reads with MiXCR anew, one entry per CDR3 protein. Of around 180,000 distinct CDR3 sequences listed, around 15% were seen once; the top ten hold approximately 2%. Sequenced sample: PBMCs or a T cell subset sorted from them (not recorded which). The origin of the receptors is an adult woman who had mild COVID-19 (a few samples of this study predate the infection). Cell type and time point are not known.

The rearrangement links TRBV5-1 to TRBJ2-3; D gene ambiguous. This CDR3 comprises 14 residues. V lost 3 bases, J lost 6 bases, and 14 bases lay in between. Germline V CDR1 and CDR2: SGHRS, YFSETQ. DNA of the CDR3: TGCGCCAGCAGCTCCGACCCAGAACCTGATACGCAGTATTTT. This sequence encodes CASSSDPEPDTQYF.

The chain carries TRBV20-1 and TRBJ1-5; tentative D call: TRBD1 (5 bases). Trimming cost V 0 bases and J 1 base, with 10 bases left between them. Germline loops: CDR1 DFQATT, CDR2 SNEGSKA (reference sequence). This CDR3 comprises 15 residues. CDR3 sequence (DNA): TGCAGTGCTAGAGAGTGGGGGATAAGCAATCAGCCCCAGCATTTT. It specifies CSAREWGISNQPQHF.

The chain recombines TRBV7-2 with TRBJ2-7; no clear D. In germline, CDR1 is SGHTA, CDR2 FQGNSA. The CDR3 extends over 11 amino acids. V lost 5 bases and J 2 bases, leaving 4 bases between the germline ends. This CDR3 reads CASSTTYEQYF. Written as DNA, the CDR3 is TGTGCCAGCAGCACGACCTACGAGCAGTACTTC.

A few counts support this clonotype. CDR3 protein: CAIRGGMNTGELFF. For the CDR3, the DNA is TGTGCCATCCGCGGCGGGATGAACACCGGGGAGCTGTTTTTT. This chain uses TRBV10-3 with TRBJ2-2, with D perhaps matching TRBD2 (6 bases). Germline loops: CDR1 ENHRY, CDR2 SYGVKD. Deletions cut 8 bases from V and 1 base from J, with 11 bases between. This CDR3 comprises 14 residues.

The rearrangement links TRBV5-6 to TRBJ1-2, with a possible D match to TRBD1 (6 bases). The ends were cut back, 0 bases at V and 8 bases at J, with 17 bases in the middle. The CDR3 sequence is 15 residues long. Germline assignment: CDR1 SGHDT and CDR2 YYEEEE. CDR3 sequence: CASSLANREAWGYTF. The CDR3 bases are TGTGCCAGCAGCTTGGCCAACAGGGAGGCGTGGGGCTACACCTTC.

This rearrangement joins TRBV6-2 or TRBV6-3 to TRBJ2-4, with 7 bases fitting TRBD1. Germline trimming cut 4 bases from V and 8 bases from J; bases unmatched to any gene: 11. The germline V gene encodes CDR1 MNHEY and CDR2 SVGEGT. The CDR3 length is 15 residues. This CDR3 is CASSSPDRADYIQYF. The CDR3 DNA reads TGTGCCAGCAGTTCCCCAGACAGGGCGGATTACATTCAGTACTTC.

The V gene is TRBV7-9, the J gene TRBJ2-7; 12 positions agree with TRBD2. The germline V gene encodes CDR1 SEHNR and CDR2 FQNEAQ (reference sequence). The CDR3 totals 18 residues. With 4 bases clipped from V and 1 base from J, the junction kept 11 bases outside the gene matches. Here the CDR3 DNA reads TGTGCCAGCAGCTACGGACTAGCGGGAAGGTCGTGGTCCTACGAGCAGTACTTC. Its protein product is CASSYGLAGRSWSYEQYF.

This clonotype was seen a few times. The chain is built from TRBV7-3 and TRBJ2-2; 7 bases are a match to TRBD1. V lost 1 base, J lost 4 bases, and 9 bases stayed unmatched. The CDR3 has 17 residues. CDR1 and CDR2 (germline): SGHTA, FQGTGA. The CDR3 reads CASSLSSRGRSTGELFF. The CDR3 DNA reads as TGTGCCAGCAGCTTAAGTTCCAGGGGGAGAAGCACCGGGGAGCTGTTTTTT.

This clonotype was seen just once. CDR3: CASTSTLSGANVLTF. In nucleotides, the CDR3 is TGTGCCAGCACTTCGACTCTCTCTGGGGCCAACGTCCTGACTTTC. This rearrangement joins TRBV27 to TRBJ2-6; D is uncertain. The CDR3 runs 15 residues. V was cut by 7 bases and J by 0 bases, with 10 bases left in between. Germline assignment: CDR1 MNHEY and CDR2 SMNVEV (reference sequence).

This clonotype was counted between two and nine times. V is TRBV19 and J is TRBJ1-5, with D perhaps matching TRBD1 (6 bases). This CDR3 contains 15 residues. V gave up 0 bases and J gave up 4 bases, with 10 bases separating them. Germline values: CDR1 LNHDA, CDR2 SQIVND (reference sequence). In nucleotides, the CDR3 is TGTGCCAGTAGTATAGACAGGGGTGGTAATCAGCCCCAGCATTTT. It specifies CASSIDRGGNQPQHF.

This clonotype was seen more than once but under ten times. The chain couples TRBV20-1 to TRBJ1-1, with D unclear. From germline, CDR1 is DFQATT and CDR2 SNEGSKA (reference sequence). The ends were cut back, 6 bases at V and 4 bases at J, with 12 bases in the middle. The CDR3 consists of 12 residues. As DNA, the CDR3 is TGCAGTGCCGCCAGGATGTCCACTGAAGCTTTCTTT. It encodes CSAARMSTEAFF.

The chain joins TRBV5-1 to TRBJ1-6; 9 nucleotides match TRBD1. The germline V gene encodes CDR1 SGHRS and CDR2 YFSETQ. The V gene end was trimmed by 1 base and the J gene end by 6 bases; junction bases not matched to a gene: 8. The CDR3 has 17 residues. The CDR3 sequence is CASSLSHNRGLNSPLHF. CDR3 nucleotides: TGCGCCAGCAGCTTGAGCCACAACAGGGGGCTTAATTCACCCCTCCACTTT. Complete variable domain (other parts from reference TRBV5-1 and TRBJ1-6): KAGVTQTPRYLIKTRGQQVTLSCSPISGHRSVSWYQQTPGQGLQFLFEYFSETQRNKGNFPGRFSGRQFSNSRSEMNVSTLELGDSALYLCASSLSHNRGLNSPLHFGNGTRLTVT.

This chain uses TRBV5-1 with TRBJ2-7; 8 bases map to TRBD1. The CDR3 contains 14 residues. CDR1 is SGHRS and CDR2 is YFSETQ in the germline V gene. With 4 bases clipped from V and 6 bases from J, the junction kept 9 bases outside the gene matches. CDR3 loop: CASSIGQGRGEQYF. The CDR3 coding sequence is TGCGCCAGCAGCATCGGACAGGGCCGGGGCGAGCAGTACTTC.

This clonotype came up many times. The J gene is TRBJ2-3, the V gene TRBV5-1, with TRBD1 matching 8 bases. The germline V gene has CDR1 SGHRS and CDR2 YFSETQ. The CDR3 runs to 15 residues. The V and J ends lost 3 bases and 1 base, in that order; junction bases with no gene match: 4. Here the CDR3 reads CASSSGTGGTDTQYF. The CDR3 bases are TGCGCCAGCAGCTCGGGGACAGGCGGCACAGATACGCAGTATTTT.

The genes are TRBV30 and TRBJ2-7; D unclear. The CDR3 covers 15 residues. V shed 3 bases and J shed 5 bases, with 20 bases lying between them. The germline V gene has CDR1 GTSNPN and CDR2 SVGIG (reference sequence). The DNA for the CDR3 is TGTGCCTGGAGGGACCTAGGCAGGACCGTCCACGAGCAGTACTTC. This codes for CAWRDLGRTVHEQYF.

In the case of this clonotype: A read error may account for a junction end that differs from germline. The CDR3 DNA follows: TGTGCCAGCAGCCCGGTCCGGGGGGCCGTTTGGGAGACCAAGTACTTC. Protein sequence: CASSPVRGAVWETKYF. The chain couples TRBV11-2 to TRBJ2-5; possibly TRBD2 for D (7 bases). Germline V gene lookup returns CDR1 SGHAT and CDR2 FQNNGV. This CDR3 region has 16 residues.

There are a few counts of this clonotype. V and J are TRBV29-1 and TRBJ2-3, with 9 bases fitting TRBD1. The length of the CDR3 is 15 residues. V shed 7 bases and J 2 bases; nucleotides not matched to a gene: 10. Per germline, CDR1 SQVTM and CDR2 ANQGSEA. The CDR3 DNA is TGCAGCGCCGTCAGGGACAGGGCGTTCACAGATACGCAGTATTTT. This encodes CSAVRDRAFTDTQYF.

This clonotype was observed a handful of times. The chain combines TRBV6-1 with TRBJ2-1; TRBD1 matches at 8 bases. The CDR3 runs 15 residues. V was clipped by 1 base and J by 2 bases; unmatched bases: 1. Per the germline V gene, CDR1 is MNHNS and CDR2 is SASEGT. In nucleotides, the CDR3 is TGTGCCAGCAGTGAAGGGACAGGGCCCTACAATGAGCAGTTCTTC. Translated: CASSEGTGPYNEQFF.

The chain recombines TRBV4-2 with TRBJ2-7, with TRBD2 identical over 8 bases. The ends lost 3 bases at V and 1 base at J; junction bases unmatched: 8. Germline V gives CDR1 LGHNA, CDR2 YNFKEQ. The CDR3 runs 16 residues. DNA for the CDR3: TGTGCCAGCAGCCAGGAAACGGGAGGGACGTCCTACGAGCAGTACTTC. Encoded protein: CASSQETGGTSYEQYF.

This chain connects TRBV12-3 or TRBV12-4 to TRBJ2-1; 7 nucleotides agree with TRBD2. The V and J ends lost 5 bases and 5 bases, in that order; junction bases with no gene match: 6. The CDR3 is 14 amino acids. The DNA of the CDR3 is TGTGCCAGCAGTCGGGGGGAAGAGAACAATGAGCAGTTCTTC. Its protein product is CASSRGEENNEQFF.

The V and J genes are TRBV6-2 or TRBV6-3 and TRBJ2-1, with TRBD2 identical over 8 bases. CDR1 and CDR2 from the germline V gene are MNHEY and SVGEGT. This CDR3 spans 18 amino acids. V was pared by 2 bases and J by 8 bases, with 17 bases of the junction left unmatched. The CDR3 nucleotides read TGTGCCAGCAGTTACGGATTATTGTACGGGAGGGCCGGGGATGAGCAGTTCTTC. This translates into CASSYGLLYGRAGDEQFF.

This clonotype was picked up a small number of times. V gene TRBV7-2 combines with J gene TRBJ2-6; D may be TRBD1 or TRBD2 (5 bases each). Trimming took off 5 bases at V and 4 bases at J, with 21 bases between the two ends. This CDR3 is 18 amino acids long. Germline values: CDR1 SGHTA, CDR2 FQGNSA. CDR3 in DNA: TGTGCCAGCAGCCTACCGAGGGGTGGCGGTTCGGGGGCCAACGTCCTGACTTTC. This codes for CASSLPRGGGSGANVLTF.

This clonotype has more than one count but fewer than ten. The chain's CDR3 is CASSSEGTGANVLTF. The CDR3 bases are TGCGCCAGCAGCTCCGAGGGCACTGGGGCCAACGTCCTGACTTTC. This rearrangement joins TRBV5-1 to TRBJ2-6; tentative D call: TRBD2 (5 bases). The CDR3 has 15 residues. V lost 3 bases to trimming and J lost 2 bases, with 9 bases between them. Germline V gene data show CDR1 as SGHRS and CDR2 as YFSETQ.

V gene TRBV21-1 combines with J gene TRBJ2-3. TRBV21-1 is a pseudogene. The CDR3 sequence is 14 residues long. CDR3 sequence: CASSKDSRADTQYF. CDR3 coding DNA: TGTGCCAGCAGCAAAGACTCCAGAGCAGATACGCAGTATTTT.

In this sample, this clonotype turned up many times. The CDR3 loop is CATSRGSGTENNIQYF. CDR3 coding DNA: TGTGCCACCAGCAGGGGATCCGGGACGGAAAATAACATTCAGTACTTC. The J gene is TRBJ2-4, the V gene TRBV15; tentatively, D is TRBD1 or TRBD2 (5 bases each). CDR1 LNHNV and CDR2 YYDKDF come from the germline V gene (reference sequence). V lost 3 bases, J lost 7 bases, and 19 bases lay in between. The CDR3 length is 16 residues.

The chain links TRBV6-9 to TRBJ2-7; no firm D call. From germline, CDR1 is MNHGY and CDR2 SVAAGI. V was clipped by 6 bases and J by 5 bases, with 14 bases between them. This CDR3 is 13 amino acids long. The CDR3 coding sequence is TGTGCCAGCAGATACCTCCCCCCGCACGAGCAGTACTTC. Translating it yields CASRYLPPHEQYF.